This T cell receptor beta chain appears in the sequencing data of a study of neoadjuvant anti-PD-1 for oral cavity cancer. Sequencing used immunoSEQ multiplex PCR; TCRdb keeps in-frame clones, though not all of them. The data show about 14,000 clones, approximately 73% seen once. This clone appeared a few times. Time point meaning: after neoadjuvant nivolumab, at surgical resection. The CDR3 is made up of 12 amino acids. CDR1 is SGHRS and CDR2 is YFSETQ in the germline V gene. Trimming pared 1 base from V and 1 base from J, leaving 2 bases between. The chain couples TRBV5-1 to TRBJ1-1; D gene unclear. Sequencing used PBMCs, obtained after nivolumab (anti-PD-1) treatment. The source of this sequence is a person between 40 and 80 years old with oral cavity squamous cell carcinoma. The CDR3 DNA reads as TGCGCCAGCAGCTTGCCGAACACTGAAGCTTTCTTT. Its translation is CASSLPNTEAFF.